This TCR beta chain was identified during a study of T cells after posttransplantation cyclophosphamide. Broader study findings: Donor-recipient repertoire similarity was low at 1-2 months, rising over year one. Recipient CMV seropositivity and CMV reactivation strongly tracked TRB clonality. Tissue-infiltrating T cells from skin or gut overlapped little with blood T cells.

V was trimmed by 3 bases and J by 2 bases, leaving 4 bases between them. The V gene's germline CDR1 is SGHNT and CDR2 YYREEE (reference sequence). This CDR3 has 12 residues. In the case of this clone: The antigen remains undetermined.

Here immunoSEQ multiplex PCR was the method, and the copy in TCRdb shows in-frame clones only, minus some. Of 15,000 or so clones in the sample, roughly 92% were seen once. Treatment was busulfan-fludarabine conditioning, a marrow graft, and cyclophosphamide on days +3 and +4. J is TRBJ2-3 and V is TRBV5-4; D is unresolved. This specimen was CD4+ T cells sorted from blood, taken after allogeneic stem cell transplant with posttransplant cyclophosphamide. The TCR was taken from a male patient aged 60-69 years who received an allogeneic stem cell transplant from a related donor and was CMV-positive. Some T cells could come from the graft donor. As DNA, the CDR3 is TGTGCCAGCAGCTCTAACACAGATACGCAGTATTTT. This gives the protein CASSSNTDTQYF.